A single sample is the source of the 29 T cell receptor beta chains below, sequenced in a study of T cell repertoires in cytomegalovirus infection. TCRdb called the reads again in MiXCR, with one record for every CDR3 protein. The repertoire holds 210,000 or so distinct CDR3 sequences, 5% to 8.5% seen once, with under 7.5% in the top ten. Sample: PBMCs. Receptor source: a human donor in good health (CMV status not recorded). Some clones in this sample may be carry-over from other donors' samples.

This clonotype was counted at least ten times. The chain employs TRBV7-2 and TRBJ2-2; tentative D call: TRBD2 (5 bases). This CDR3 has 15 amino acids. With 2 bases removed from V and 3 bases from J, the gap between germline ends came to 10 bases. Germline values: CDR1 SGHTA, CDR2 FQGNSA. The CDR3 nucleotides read TGTGCCAGCAGCTTAATCCTCGGGGACACCGGGGAGCTGTTTTTT. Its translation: CASSLILGDTGELFF.

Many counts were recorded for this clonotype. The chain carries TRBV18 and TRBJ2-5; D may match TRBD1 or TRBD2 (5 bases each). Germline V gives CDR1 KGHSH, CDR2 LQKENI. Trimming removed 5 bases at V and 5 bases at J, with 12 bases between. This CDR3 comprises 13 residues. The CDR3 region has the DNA TGTGCCAGCTCAAGGGACCGGTGGGAGACCCAGTACTTC. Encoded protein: CASSRDRWETQYF.

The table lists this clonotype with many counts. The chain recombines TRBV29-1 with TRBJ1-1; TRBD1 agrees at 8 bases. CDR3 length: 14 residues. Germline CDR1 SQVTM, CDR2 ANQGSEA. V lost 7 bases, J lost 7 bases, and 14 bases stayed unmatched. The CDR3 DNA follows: TGCAGCGCCCGGAACCTACAGGGGGTGAGTGAAGCTTTCTTT. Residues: CSARNLQGVSEAFF.

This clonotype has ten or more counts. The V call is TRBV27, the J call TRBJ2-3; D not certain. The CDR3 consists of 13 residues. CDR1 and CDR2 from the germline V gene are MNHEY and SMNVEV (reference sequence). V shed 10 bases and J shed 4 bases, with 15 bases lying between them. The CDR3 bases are TGTGCCACTAGGCCCTCCACACCAGATACGCAGTATTTT. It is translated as CATRPSTPDTQYF.

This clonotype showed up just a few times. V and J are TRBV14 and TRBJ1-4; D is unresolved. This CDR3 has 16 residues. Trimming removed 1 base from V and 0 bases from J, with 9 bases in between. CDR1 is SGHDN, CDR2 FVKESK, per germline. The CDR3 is CASSQVGVATNEKLFF. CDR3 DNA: TGTGCCAGCAGCCAAGTGGGAGTTGCAACTAATGAAAAACTGTTTTTT.

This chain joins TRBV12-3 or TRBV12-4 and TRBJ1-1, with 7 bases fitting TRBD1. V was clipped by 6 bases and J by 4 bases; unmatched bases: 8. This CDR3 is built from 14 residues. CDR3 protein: CASSNPRGGTEAFF. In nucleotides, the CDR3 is TGTGCCAGCAGCAATCCCAGGGGGGGCACTGAAGCTTTCTTT.

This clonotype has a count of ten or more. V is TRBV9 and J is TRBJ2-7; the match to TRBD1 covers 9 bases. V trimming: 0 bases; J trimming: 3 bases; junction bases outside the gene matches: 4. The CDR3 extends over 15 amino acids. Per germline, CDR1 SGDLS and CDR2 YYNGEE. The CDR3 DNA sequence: TGTGCCAGCAGCGTAGAACCGGGACAGGGCTACGAGCAGTACTTC. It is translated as CASSVEPGQGYEQYF.

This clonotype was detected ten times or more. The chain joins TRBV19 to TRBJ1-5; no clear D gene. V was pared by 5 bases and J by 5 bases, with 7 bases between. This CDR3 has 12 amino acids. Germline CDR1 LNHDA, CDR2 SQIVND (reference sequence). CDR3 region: CASSEYDQPQHF. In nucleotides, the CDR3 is TGTGCCAGTAGTGAATATGATCAGCCCCAGCATTTT.

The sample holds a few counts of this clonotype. The DNA for the CDR3 is TGTGCCAGCAGCCAAGAACTCGGGACCCACACAGATACGCAGTATTTT. It yields the protein CASSQELGTHTDTQYF. The genes are TRBV3-1 and TRBJ2-3; D might be TRBD1 or TRBD2, each matching 5 bases. This CDR3 spans 16 amino acids. Trimming cost V 0 bases and J 2 bases, with 12 bases left between them. CDR1 and CDR2 (germline): LGHDT, YNNKEL (reference sequence).

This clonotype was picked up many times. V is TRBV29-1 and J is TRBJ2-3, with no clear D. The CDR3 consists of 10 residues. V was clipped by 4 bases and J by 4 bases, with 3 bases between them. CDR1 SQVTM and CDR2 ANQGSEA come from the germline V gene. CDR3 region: CSVVSDTQYF. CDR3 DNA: TGCAGCGTTGTATCAGATACGCAGTATTTT.

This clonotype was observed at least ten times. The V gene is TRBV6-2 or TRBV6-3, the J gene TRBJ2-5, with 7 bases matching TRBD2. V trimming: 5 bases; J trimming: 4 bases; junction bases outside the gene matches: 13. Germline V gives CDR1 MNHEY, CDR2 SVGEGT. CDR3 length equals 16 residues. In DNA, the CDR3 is TGTGCCAGCAGTGACCCAGCGGGACTTCGACTAGAGACCCAGTACTTC. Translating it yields CASSDPAGLRLETQYF.

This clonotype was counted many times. CDR3 in amino acids: CSARRVGLNGYTF. CDR3 DNA sequence: TGCAGTGCTAGGAGGGTAGGATTGAATGGCTACACCTTC. This sequence joins TRBV20-1 and TRBJ1-2; D is unresolved. The V gene's germline CDR1 is DFQATT and CDR2 SNEGSKA (reference sequence). Trimming removed 3 bases from V and 6 bases from J, with 14 bases in between. The CDR3 runs 13 residues.

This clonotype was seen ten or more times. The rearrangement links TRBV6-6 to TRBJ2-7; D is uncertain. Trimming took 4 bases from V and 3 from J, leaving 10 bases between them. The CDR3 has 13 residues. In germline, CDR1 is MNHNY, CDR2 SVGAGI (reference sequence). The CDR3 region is CASSSGSFYEQYF. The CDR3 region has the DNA TGTGCCAGCAGTTCCGGTTCTTTCTACGAGCAGTACTTC.

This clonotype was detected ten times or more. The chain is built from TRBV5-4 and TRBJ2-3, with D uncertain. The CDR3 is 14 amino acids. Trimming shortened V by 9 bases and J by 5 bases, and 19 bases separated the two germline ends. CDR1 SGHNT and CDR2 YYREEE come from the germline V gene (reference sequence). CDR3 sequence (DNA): TGTGCCATCTCTACACGGGCCGCTCGAGATACGCAGTATTTT. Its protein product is CAISTRAARDTQYF.

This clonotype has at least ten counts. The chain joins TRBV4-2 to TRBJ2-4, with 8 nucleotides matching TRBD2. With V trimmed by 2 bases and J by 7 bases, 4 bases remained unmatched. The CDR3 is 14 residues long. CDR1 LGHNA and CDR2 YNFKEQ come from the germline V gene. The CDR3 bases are TGTGCCAGCAGCCAACGGGGGGGCGGGAACATTCAGTACTTC. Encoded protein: CASSQRGGGNIQYF.

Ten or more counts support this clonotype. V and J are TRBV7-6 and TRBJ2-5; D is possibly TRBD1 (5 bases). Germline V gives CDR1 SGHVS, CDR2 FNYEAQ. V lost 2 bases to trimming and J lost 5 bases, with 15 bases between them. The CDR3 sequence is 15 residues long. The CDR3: CASSLSQGYWETQYF. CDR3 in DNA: TGTGCCAGCAGCTTAAGTCAGGGTTATTGGGAGACCCAGTACTTC.

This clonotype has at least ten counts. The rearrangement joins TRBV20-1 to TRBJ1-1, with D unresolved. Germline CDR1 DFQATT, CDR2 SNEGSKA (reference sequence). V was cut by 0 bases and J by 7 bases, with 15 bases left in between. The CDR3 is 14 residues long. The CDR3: CSARDQRIVIEAFF. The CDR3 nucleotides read TGCAGTGCTAGAGATCAACGCATCGTGATTGAAGCTTTCTTT.

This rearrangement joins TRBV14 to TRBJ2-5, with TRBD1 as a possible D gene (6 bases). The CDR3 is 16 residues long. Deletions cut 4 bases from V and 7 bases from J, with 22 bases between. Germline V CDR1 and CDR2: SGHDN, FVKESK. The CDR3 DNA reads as TGTGCCAGCAGCCTCCGGGACAACCGGCTAGGTGGGACCCAGTACTTC. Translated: CASSLRDNRLGGTQYF.

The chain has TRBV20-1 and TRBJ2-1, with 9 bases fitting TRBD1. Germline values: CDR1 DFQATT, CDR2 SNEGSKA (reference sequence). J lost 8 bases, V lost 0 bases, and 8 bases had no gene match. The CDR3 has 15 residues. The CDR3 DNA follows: TGCAGTGCTAGAGATTGGACAGGGGTTGACGATGAGCAGTTCTTC. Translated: CSARDWTGVDDEQFF.

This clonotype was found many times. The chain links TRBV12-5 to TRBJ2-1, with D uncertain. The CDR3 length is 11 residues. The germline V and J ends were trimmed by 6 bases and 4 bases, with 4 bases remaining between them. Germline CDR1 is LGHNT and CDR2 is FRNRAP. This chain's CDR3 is CASGVYNEQFF. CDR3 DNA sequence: TGTGCTAGTGGAGTATACAATGAGCAGTTCTTC.

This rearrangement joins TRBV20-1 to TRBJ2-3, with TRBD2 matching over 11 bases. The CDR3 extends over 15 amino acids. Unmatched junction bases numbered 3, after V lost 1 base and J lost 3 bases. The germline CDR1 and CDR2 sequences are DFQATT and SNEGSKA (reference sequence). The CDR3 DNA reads TGCAGTGCTAGAGTTTTAGCGGGGGGGACAGATACGCAGTATTTT. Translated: CSARVLAGGTDTQYF.

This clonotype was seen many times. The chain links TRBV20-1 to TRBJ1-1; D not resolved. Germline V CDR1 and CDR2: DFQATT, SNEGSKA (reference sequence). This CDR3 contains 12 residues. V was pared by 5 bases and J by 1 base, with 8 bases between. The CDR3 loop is CSALDGNTEAFF. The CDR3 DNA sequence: TGCAGTGCTTTGGATGGGAACACTGAAGCTTTCTTT.

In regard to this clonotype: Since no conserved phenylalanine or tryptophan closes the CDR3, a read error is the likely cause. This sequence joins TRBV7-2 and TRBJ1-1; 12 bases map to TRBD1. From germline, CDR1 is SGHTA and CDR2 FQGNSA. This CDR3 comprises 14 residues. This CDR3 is CAGSLGTGGPEAFS. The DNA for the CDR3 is TGTGCCGGCAGCTTGGGGACAGGGGGCCCTGAAGCTTTCTCT.

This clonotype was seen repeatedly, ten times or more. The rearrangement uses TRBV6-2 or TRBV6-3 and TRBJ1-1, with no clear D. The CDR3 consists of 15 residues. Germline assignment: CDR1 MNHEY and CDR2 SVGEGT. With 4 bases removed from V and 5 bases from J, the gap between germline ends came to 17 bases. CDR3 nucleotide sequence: TGTGCCAGCAGTTCGATAGGAAAGGGAGGGACTGAAGCTTTCTTT. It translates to CASSSIGKGGTEAFF.

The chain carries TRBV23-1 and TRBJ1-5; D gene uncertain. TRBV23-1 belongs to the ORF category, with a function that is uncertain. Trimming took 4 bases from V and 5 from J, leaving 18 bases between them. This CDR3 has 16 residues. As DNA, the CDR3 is TGCGCCAGCAGTCTCCTACACCGGCGGGGTGATCAGCCCCAGCATTTT. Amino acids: CASSLLHRRGDQPQHF.

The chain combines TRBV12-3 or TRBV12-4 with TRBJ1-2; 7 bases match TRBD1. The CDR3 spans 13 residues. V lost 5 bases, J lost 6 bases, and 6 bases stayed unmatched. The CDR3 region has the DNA TGTGCCAGCAGTCGGACAGGTTCCGATGGCTACACCTTC. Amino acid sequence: CASSRTGSDGYTF.

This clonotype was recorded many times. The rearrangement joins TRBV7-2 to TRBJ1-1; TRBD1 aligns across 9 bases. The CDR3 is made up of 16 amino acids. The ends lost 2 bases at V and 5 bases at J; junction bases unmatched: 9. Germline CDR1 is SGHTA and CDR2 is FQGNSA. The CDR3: CASSLPGQGPGTEAFF. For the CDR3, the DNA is TGTGCCAGCAGCTTACCGGGACAGGGTCCAGGTACTGAAGCTTTCTTT.

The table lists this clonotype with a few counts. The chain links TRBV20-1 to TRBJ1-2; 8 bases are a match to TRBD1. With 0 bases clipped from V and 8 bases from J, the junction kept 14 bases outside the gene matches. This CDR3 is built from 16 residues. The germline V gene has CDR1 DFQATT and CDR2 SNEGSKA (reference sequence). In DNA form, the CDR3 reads TGCAGTGCTAGAGATTTTCGGGGCAGGGGGCATGGCGGCTACACCTTC. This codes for CSARDFRGRGHGGYTF.

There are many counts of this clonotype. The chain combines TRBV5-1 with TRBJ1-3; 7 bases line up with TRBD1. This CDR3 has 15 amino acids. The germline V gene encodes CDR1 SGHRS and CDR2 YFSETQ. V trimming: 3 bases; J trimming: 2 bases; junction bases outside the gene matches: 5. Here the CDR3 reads CASSWMTGTGNTIYF. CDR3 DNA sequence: TGCGCCAGCAGCTGGATGACAGGGACTGGAAACACCATATATTTT.